These 21 T cell receptor beta chains were sequenced from one sample in a study of T cell clonality in common variable immunodeficiency. Study outcomes and limitations: In common variable immunodeficiency, TCR beta chains reportedly carried fewer deletions and N-nucleotide insertions.

The antigens these receptors bind are not known. Assay: immunoSEQ multiplex PCR; the TCRdb copy retains only in-frame clones and omits some. The data show about 17,000 clones, with none appearing a single time. Material: peripheral blood mononuclear cells. All receptors come from a human donor with common variable immunodeficiency.

Comment on this clone: With the read ending 3 residues before the CDR3 end, the germline J gene is used to fill in that end. V is TRBV6-2 or TRBV6-3 and J is TRBJ2-3; 13 positions agree with TRBD2. CDR3 size: 17 residues. CDR1 MNHEY and CDR2 SVGEGT come from the germline V gene. The ends lost 4 bases at V and 2 bases at J; junction bases unmatched: 6. This chain's CDR3 is CASSSKTSGGYTDTQYF. The sequenced part of the CDR3 DNA is TGTGCCAGCAGTTCCAAGACTAGCGGGGGGTACACAGATACG.

In this sample, this clone turned up many times. The read ends 3 residues early relative to the CDR3; the germline J gene fills the gap. Other DNA sequences within the sample encode an identical CDR3. The V and J genes are TRBV7-9 and TRBJ2-5; 8 bases match TRBD2. J was trimmed by 5 bases and V by 5 bases; bases with no gene match: 7. Germline lookup yields CDR1 SEHNR and CDR2 FQNEAQ (reference sequence). The CDR3 is 14 residues long. CDR3 residues: CASSPSGGGETQYF. The CDR3 DNA, read in part, is TGTGCCAGCAGCCCGAGCGGGGGAGGTGAGACC.

Only a few counts were recorded for this clone. With the read ending 3 residues before the CDR3 end, the germline J gene is used to fill in that end. The chain links TRBV7-7 to TRBJ1-2, with no clear D. V dropped 5 bases and J dropped 3 bases, with 16 bases sitting between them. This CDR3 has 15 residues. Germline lookup yields CDR1 SSHAT and CDR2 FNYEAQ (reference sequence). CDR3 bases read: TGTGCCAGCAGCCCCTTGAGGCCCGGGGACTATGGC. This gives the protein CASSPLRPGDYG. The full CDR3 protein is CASSPLRPGDYGYTF.

By proportion, this clone is medium-sized (0.01 to 0.1%). The read terminates 3 residues ahead of where the CDR3 ends, so the germline J gene completes it. The chain couples TRBV7-8 to TRBJ2-5; the D is unclear. Deletions cut 0 bases from V and 5 bases from J, with 7 bases between. The CDR3 runs 13 residues. CDR1 and CDR2 (germline): SGHVS, FQNEAQ. The CDR3 sequence: CASSLAPPETQYF. The covered CDR3 bases are TGTGCCAGCAGCTTAGCTCCCCCGGAGACC.

On this clone: With the read ending 3 residues before the CDR3 end, the germline J gene is used to fill in that end. The chain carries TRBV7-6 and TRBJ2-1; perhaps TRBD1 as D (6 bases). The germline V gene has CDR1 SGHVS and CDR2 FNYEAQ. The germline V and J ends were trimmed by 2 bases and 7 bases, with 15 bases remaining between them. The CDR3 is 15 amino acids. CDR3 DNA (partial): TGTGCCAGCAGCTTATTCAGGGGTCAGCGGAATGAG. It yields the protein CASSLFRGQRNE. The whole CDR3 sequence reads CASSLFRGQRNEQFF. The whole variable domain, filled in from reference TRBV7-6 and TRBJ2-1, reads GAGVSQSPRYKVTKRGQDVALRCDPISGHVSLYWYRQALGQGPEFLTYFNYEAQQDKSGLPNDRFSAERPEGSISTLTIQRTEQRDSAMYRCASSLFRGQRNEQFFGPGTRLTVL.

The table lists this clone with many counts. The observed sequence ends 3 residues before the CDR3 terminus, with the missing tail filled in from the germline J gene. The rearrangement links TRBV7-9 to TRBJ2-3; D not resolved. Germline values: CDR1 SEHNR, CDR2 FQNEAQ (reference sequence). The CDR3 sequence is 15 residues long. V lost 1 base to trimming and J lost 8 bases, with 16 bases between them. CDR3 sequence: CASSLVMGWKGTQYF. CDR3 DNA, as far as it was read: TGTGCCAGCAGCTTAGTGATGGGCTGGAAAGGTACG.

This clone was observed a few times. The DNA ends 3 residues before the CDR3 does, and the rest of the CDR3 is filled in from the germline J gene. This chain joins TRBV19 and TRBJ2-2; D is possibly TRBD1 (6 bases). The CDR3 contains 13 residues. V shed 5 bases and J shed 6 bases, with 10 bases lying between them. Germline assignment: CDR1 LNHDA and CDR2 SQIVND (reference sequence). CDR3 DNA, as far as it was read: TGTGCCAGTAGTTCAGGGGTTGCCGGGGAG. Translating it yields CASSSGVAGE. The full CDR3 protein is CASSSGVAGELFF.

As for this clone: Sequencing ends 3 residues short of the CDR3 end; the germline J gene provides the rest. The rearrangement uses TRBV7-2 and TRBJ2-7, with 7 bases lining up with TRBD2. Germline loops: CDR1 SGHTA, CDR2 FQGNSA. With V trimmed by 5 bases and J by 5 bases, 9 bases remained unmatched. This CDR3 is 14 amino acids long. The CDR3 DNA, read in part, is TGTGCCAGCAGCGGCGGGCGGGAGACCCACGAG. This gives the protein CASSGGRETHE. The complete CDR3 sequence is CASSGGRETHEQYF.

This clone was found many times. Coverage ceases 3 residues before the CDR3 finishes, and the germline J gene fills in the end. This chain uses TRBV19 with TRBJ2-5, with 8 bases matching TRBD1. The CDR3 contains 14 residues. Germline CDR1 is LNHDA and CDR2 is SQIVND (reference sequence). Trimming took 10 bases from V and 4 from J; bases not matched to a gene: 11. The CDR3 region is CATHRTGMRETQYF. CDR3 bases read: TGTGCCACCCATCGGACAGGGATGAGAGAGACC.

This clone occurred many times. Sequencing ends 3 residues short of the CDR3 end; the germline J gene provides the rest. The chain employs TRBV19 and TRBJ2-1; 9 bases line up with TRBD1. The CDR3 totals 15 residues. The V and J ends lost 3 bases and 8 bases, in that order; junction bases with no gene match: 8. Germline-derived CDR1 and CDR2 are LNHDA and SQIVND (reference sequence). The CDR3 DNA, read in part, is TGTGCCAGTAGTATCTCCGGGACAGGGTACGATGAG. Its translation: CASSISGTGYDE. The entire CDR3 protein is CASSISGTGYDEQFF.

This clone was picked up a small number of times. The read terminates 3 residues before the CDR3 end, so the remaining end is supplied by the germline J gene. The gene calls are TRBV7-6 and TRBJ2-3; 7 bases align to TRBD1. This CDR3 spans 14 amino acids. Germline loops: CDR1 SGHVS, CDR2 FNYEAQ. J lost 1 base, V lost 5 bases, and 3 bases had no gene match. The CDR3 DNA, read in part, is TGTGCCAGCAGCGACAGGGACGGCACAGATACG. It yields the protein CASSDRDGTDT. The CDR3, in full, reads CASSDRDGTDTQYF.

This clone came up many times. The read ends 3 residues early relative to the CDR3; the germline J gene fills the gap. The V call is TRBV6-2 or TRBV6-3, the J call TRBJ2-7; a weak D match, TRBD2 (6 bases). The CDR3 contains 11 residues. Germline V gene sequence: CDR1 MNHEY, CDR2 SVGEGT. The V gene lost 8 bases and the J gene lost 6 bases, with 11 bases spanning the gap. CDR3 protein: CASQEGREQYF. Incomplete CDR3 DNA: TGTGCCAGCCAGGAGGGCCGCGAG.

This clone came up a few times. Sequencing ends 3 residues short of the CDR3 end; the germline J gene provides the rest. This rearrangement joins TRBV5-1 to TRBJ2-5; maybe TRBD1 (5 bases). This CDR3 region has 13 residues. Germline CDR1 is SGHRS and CDR2 is YFSETQ. Trimming left V 2 bases short and J 5 bases short, with 10 bases between. CDR3 region: CASSFGADETQYF. The sequenced part of the CDR3 DNA is TGCGCCAGCAGCTTTGGGGCGGATGAGACC.

As for this clone: The CDR3 is cut off 3 residues early in the read; its end comes from the germline J gene. The chain is built from TRBV7-2 and TRBJ2-1, with 11 bases lining up with TRBD2. CDR1 and CDR2 (germline): SGHTA, FQGNSA. The trim removed 3 bases at V and 5 bases at J, leaving 3 bases unmatched. CDR3 length: 15 residues. The CDR3 sequence is CASSLTSGNHNEQFF. The sequenced CDR3 bases are TGTGCCAGCAGCTTGACTAGCGGGAACCACAATGAG.

This clone was seen at least ten times. The read falls 3 residues short of the CDR3 end, and the missing part is taken from the germline J gene. The rearrangement links TRBV7-8 to TRBJ2-1; TRBD2 matches at 9 bases. From germline, CDR1 is SGHVS and CDR2 FQNEAQ. The CDR3 is made up of 17 amino acids. V lost 3 bases to trimming and J lost 1 base; unmatched junction nucleotides: 7. The CDR3 loop reads CASSFRKREASYNEQFF. The CDR3 bases that were read are TGTGCCAGCAGCTTTAGAAAGCGGGAGGCGTCCTACAATGAG.

Many counts were recorded for this clone. The read gets to within 3 residues of the CDR3 end, and the germline J gene fills in the rest. The chain uses TRBV20-1 and TRBJ2-1; 14 bases match TRBD2. J gave up 2 bases and V 3 bases, and 3 bases lay outside the gene matches. Germline CDR1 is DFQATT and CDR2 is SNEGSKA (reference sequence). The CDR3 has 16 residues. The CDR3 region is CSARTSGRGTYNEQFF. Partial CDR3 DNA: TGCAGTGCTAGGACTAGCGGGAGGGGTACCTACAATGAG.

The table lists this clone with many counts. The read ends 3 residues shy of where the CDR3 ends; the end is completed using the germline J gene. The chain uses TRBV2 and TRBJ1-1; D possibly corresponds to TRBD1 (5 bases). CDR3 length: 14 residues. V shed 5 bases and J shed 3 bases, with 13 bases lying between them. CDR1 is SNHLY and CDR2 is FYNNEI in the germline V gene. Incomplete CDR3 DNA: TGTGCCAGCAGTCTACTCTTCAGGGACACTGAA. Translating it yields CASSLLFRDTE. The entire CDR3 sequence reads CASSLLFRDTEAFF. The complete variable domain, with remaining parts taken from reference TRBV2 and TRBJ1-1, reads EPEVTQTPSHQVTQMGQEVILRCVPISNHLYFYWYRQILGQKVEFLVSFYNNEISEKSEIFDDQFSVERPDGSNFTLKIRSTKLEDSAMYFCASSLLFRDTEAFFGQGTRLTVV.

CDR3 DNA (partial): TGTGCCAGCAGCTTAGAGCGCGTTAGACCTAACTATGGC. This translates into CASSLERVRPNYG. The full CDR3 sequence reads CASSLERVRPNYGYTF. The chain links TRBV7-8 to TRBJ1-2, with D uncertain. Read sequence stops 3 residues before the CDR3 end, and the germline J gene provides the missing end. This CDR3 contains 16 residues. V dropped 1 base and J dropped 0 bases, with 12 bases sitting between them. CDR1 is SGHVS, CDR2 FQNEAQ, per germline.

In its sample, this clone was seen many times. The read terminates 3 residues before the CDR3 end, so the remaining end is supplied by the germline J gene. This chain connects TRBV11-2 to TRBJ2-7; 7 bases are a match to TRBD1. The germline V gene has CDR1 SGHAT and CDR2 FQNNGV. The CDR3 is made up of 15 amino acids. The ends lost 5 bases at V and 0 bases at J; junction bases unmatched: 7. This CDR3 reads CASSIGTAPSYEQYF. The sequenced CDR3 bases are TGTGCCAGCAGCATTGGGACAGCACCCTCCTACGAG.

About this clone itself: The read is 3 residues too short to cover the CDR3 end, so that end is filled in from the germline J gene. The V gene is TRBV6-2 or TRBV6-3, the J gene TRBJ1-1; D is ambiguous. Germline CDR1 is MNHEY and CDR2 is SVGEGT. CDR3 size: 14 residues. Deletions cut 4 bases from V and 1 base from J, with 10 bases between. CDR3 amino acids: CASSFQDSNTEAFF. CDR3 bases read: TGTGCCAGCAGTTTCCAGGACTCGAACACTGAA.

This clone was seen ten or more times. The read ends 3 residues shy of where the CDR3 ends; the end is completed using the germline J gene. The chain carries TRBV6-2 or TRBV6-3 and TRBJ2-5; possibly TRBD2 for D (6 bases). CDR1 is MNHEY and CDR2 is SVGEGT in the germline V gene. The V gene lost 2 bases and the J gene lost 2 bases, with 18 bases spanning the gap. The CDR3 is 17 residues long. This CDR3 is CASSYTGRGSQQETQYF. CDR3 DNA, as far as it was read: TGTGCCAGCAGTTACACGGGGCGGGGCTCACAACAAGAGACC.